The 26 T cell receptor beta chains below come from one sample, sequenced in a study of blood T cell repertoires in COVID-19. Here immunoSEQ multiplex PCR was the method, and the copy in TCRdb shows in-frame clones only, minus some. Among about 160,000 clones listed, 80% to 90% were seen once. The sample was peripheral blood. The receptors were gathered from an older woman who had recovered from COVID-19.

This chain connects TRBV29-1 to TRBJ1-1, with 11 nucleotides matching TRBD1. CDR1 is SQVTM and CDR2 is ANQGSEA in the germline V gene. With 7 bases clipped from V and 3 bases from J, the junction kept 1 base outside the gene matches. The CDR3 sequence is 12 residues long. CDR3 sequence (DNA): TGCAGCGGGGACAGGGGGGACACTGAAGCTTTCTTT. It specifies CSGDRGDTEAFF.

This rearrangement joins TRBV25-1 to TRBJ1-1, with D perhaps matching TRBD1 (6 bases). CDR1 is MGHDK, CDR2 SYGVNS, per germline. Trimming left V 6 bases short and J 1 base short, with 9 bases between. There are 13 residues in the CDR3. The DNA of the CDR3 is TGTGCCAGCAGGCCGGGACAGAACACTGAAGCTTTCTTT. Amino acids: CASRPGQNTEAFF.

V gene TRBV15 combines with J gene TRBJ1-2; D perhaps matches TRBD1 (5 bases). V was cut by 1 base and J by 3 bases, with 15 bases left in between. Looked up from germline, CDR1 is LNHNV and CDR2 is YYDKDF (reference sequence). The CDR3 contains 16 residues. CDR3 amino acids: CATSRAGRDLHYGYTF. The CDR3 DNA is TGTGCCACCAGCAGAGCAGGCAGGGACTTACACTATGGCTACACCTTC.

V gene TRBV9 combines with J gene TRBJ2-5, with TRBD2 matching over 8 bases. V lost 3 bases and J lost 1; bases outside the gene matches: 5. There are 15 residues in the CDR3. Germline V gene data show CDR1 as SGDLS and CDR2 as YYNGEE. CDR3 sequence: CASSDSGDPQETQYF. The CDR3 region has the DNA TGTGCCAGCAGCGATAGCGGGGACCCCCAAGAGACCCAGTACTTC. The entire variable domain, with the rest obtained from reference TRBV9 and TRBJ2-5, is as follows: DSGVTQTPKHLITATGQRVTLRCSPRSGDLSVYWYQQSLDQGLQFLIQYYNGEERAKGNILERFSAQQFPDLHSELNLSSLELGDSALYFCASSDSGDPQETQYFGPGTRLLVL.

This chain connects TRBV5-4 to TRBJ2-7; D is perhaps TRBD1 (6 bases). The CDR3 has 14 amino acids. V shed 4 bases and J shed 3 bases, with 14 bases lying between them. CDR1 is SGHNT and CDR2 is YYREEE in the germline V gene (reference sequence). DNA of the CDR3: TGTGCCAGCAGCCGGACAGTTAATTACTACGAGCAGTACTTC. Translation gives CASSRTVNYYEQYF.

This clone appeared a single time. In this CDR3 the conserved last residue, phenylalanine or tryptophan, is missing, so a read error is likely. The limits of the CDR3 on the DNA are not certain, so only TCRdb's listed CDR3 is given. The V and J genes are TRBV28 and TRBJ1-2; the D call of TRBD1 is as the table states it, not checked on the DNA. Germline CDR1 is MDHEN and CDR2 is SYDVKM. Ends included, the CDR3 has 12 residues. The CDR3 loop is CASSLWRDRVLI.

The chain links TRBV24-1 to TRBJ1-2, with 7 bases aligning to TRBD1. The CDR3 runs to 14 residues. The ends lost 4 bases at V and 2 bases at J; junction bases unmatched: 3. Germline V lookup: CDR1 KGHDR, CDR2 SFDVKD. The CDR3: CATSDPGQNYGYTF. The CDR3 coding sequence is TGTGCCACCAGTGACCCGGGACAGAACTATGGCTACACCTTC.

The chain joins TRBV7-6 to TRBJ2-7, with D possibly being TRBD1 (5 bases). Germline CDR1 and CDR2: SGHVS and FNYEAQ. V shed 2 bases and J shed 4 bases, with 12 bases lying between them. The CDR3 has 14 amino acids. Here the CDR3 DNA reads TGTGCCAGCAGCTTATCAGGGAAACCTTACGAGCAGTACTTC. This sequence encodes CASSLSGKPYEQYF.

The chain has TRBV6-5 and TRBJ2-5; D perhaps matches TRBD2 (6 bases). Trimming shortened V by 4 bases and J by 5 bases, and 17 bases separated the two germline ends. The CDR3 consists of 15 residues. Germline V gene sequence: CDR1 MNHEY, CDR2 SVGAGI. The CDR3 loop reads CASSSPGVVGETQYF. CDR3 coding DNA: TGTGCCAGCAGTTCCCCGGGGGTAGTGGGGGAGACCCAGTACTTC.

This chain connects TRBV7-9 to TRBJ2-3; D gene ambiguous. The CDR3 extends over 13 amino acids. CDR1 and CDR2 (germline): SEHNR, FQNEAQ (reference sequence). Trimming left V 8 bases short and J 3 bases short, with 12 bases between. As DNA, the CDR3 is TGTGCCAGCGTCCCACCGGTAACAGATACGCAGTATTTT. Protein product: CASVPPVTDTQYF.

The rearrangement links TRBV4-2 to TRBJ2-7, with TRBD1 identical over 11 bases. V lost 0 bases to trimming and J lost 5 bases; unmatched junction nucleotides: 9. This CDR3 has 17 residues. Germline CDR1 is LGHNA and CDR2 is YNFKEQ. CDR3 in DNA: TGTGCCAGCAGCCAAGAAGGAAGGACAGGGGGCTTGAACGAGCAGTACTTC. Protein sequence: CASSQEGRTGGLNEQYF.

The chain links TRBV11-2 to TRBJ2-2; possibly TRBD1 for D (6 bases). Germline V CDR1 and CDR2: SGHAT, FQNNGV. The CDR3 is 16 residues long. V was trimmed by 1 base and J by 0 bases, leaving 9 bases between them. The CDR3, as DNA: TGTGCCAGCAGCTTAGGGGACATCGCGAACACCGGGGAGCTGTTTTTT. Its protein is CASSLGDIANTGELFF.

The rearrangement links TRBV5-1 to TRBJ1-1; possibly TRBD1 for D (5 bases). Trimming cost V 4 bases and J 4 bases, with 17 bases left between them. The germline CDR1 and CDR2 sequences are SGHRS and YFSETQ. This CDR3 has 15 amino acids. The CDR3 sequence is CASSPGSGDGTEAFF. The CDR3 DNA reads as TGCGCCAGCAGCCCCGGTTCGGGGGACGGCACTGAAGCTTTCTTT.

The V and J genes are TRBV24-1 and TRBJ2-1, with D perhaps TRBD1 (6 bases). This CDR3 region has 12 residues. Germline assignment: CDR1 KGHDR and CDR2 SFDVKD. V was cut by 7 bases and J by 10 bases, with 13 bases left in between. The CDR3 DNA reads TGTGCCACCAGCGGACAGACGGCAGAGCAGTTCTTC. Residues: CATSGQTAEQFF.

This sequence joins TRBV12-3 or TRBV12-4 and TRBJ1-2; TRBD1 is a possible D gene (5 bases). The V end lost 6 bases, the J end lost 7 bases, and 9 bases lay between the germline ends. This CDR3 contains 11 residues. The DNA of the CDR3 is TGTGCCAGCAGCCAGGGTCGTGGCTACACCTTC. Translating gives CASSQGRGYTF.

CDR3 in amino acids: CASSNPRGRFYEQYF. The CDR3 DNA reads as TGTGCCAGCAGCAATCCCAGAGGCAGATTCTACGAGCAGTACTTC. The genes are TRBV21-1 and TRBJ2-7; the table calls TRBD2, which could not be checked here. TRBV21-1 is assigned pseudogene status. The CDR3 is 15 residues long.

This chain links TRBV6-2 or TRBV6-3 with TRBJ1-3; no clear D. Trimming stripped 2 bases from V and 0 bases from J, with 11 bases between. This CDR3 comprises 16 residues. CDR1 MNHEY and CDR2 SVGEGT come from the germline V gene. The CDR3 nucleotides read TGTGCCAGCAGTTACCCGGCAGGATCCTCTGGAAACACCATATATTTT. This sequence encodes CASSYPAGSSGNTIYF.

The V gene is TRBV28, the J gene TRBJ1-3, with D unresolved. Germline V gene lookup returns CDR1 MDHEN and CDR2 SYDVKM. The CDR3 runs 14 residues. Between the trimmed V and J ends, which lost 1 base and 0 bases, there was a span of 4 bases. CDR3 amino acids: CASSLYSSGNTIYF. CDR3 DNA: TGTGCCAGCAGTTTATACAGCTCTGGAAACACCATATATTTT.

V and J are TRBV5-1 and TRBJ2-7; 7 positions match TRBD1. After removal of 0 bases from V and 2 bases from J, the junction contained 5 bases not matched to a gene. Germline loops: CDR1 SGHRS, CDR2 YFSETQ. The CDR3 is 15 amino acids. The CDR3 DNA reads TGCGCCAGCAGCTTGGACTGGGACAGAACCTACGAGCAGTACTTC. It yields the protein CASSLDWDRTYEQYF. Full variable domain (missing parts from reference TRBV5-1 and TRBJ2-7): KAGVTQTPRYLIKTRGQQVTLSCSPISGHRSVSWYQQTPGQGLQFLFEYFSETQRNKGNFPGRFSGRQFSNSRSEMNVSTLELGDSALYLCASSLDWDRTYEQYFGPGTRLTVT.

The genes are TRBV29-1 and TRBJ1-2; D call uncertain. V lost 2 bases to trimming and J lost 2 bases, with 3 bases between them. The CDR3 covers 11 residues. CDR1 is SQVTM and CDR2 is ANQGSEA in the germline V gene. In DNA, the CDR3 is TGCAGCGTTGAATCGAACTATGGCTACACCTTC. This encodes CSVESNYGYTF. The variable domain in full, completed from reference TRBV29-1 and TRBJ1-2, reads SAVISQKPSRDICQRGTSLTIQCQVDSQVTMMFWYRQQPGQSLTLIATANQGSEATYESGFVIDKFPISRPNLTFSTLTVSNMSPEDSSIYLCSVESNYGYTFGSGTRLTVV.

The rearrangement uses TRBV2 and TRBJ2-4; D remains unclear. The CDR3 has 13 amino acids. V lost 5 bases to trimming and J lost 0 bases, with 5 bases between them. Germline V gene data show CDR1 as SNHLY and CDR2 as FYNNEI. As DNA, the CDR3 is TGTGCCAGCAGTCGGGTAGCCAAAAACATTCAGTACTTC. Translated, it gives CASSRVAKNIQYF.

The chain couples TRBV9 to TRBJ1-1; D is perhaps TRBD1 (5 bases). V lost 4 bases and J lost 2, with 9 bases in between. Germline lookup yields CDR1 SGDLS and CDR2 YYNGEE. CDR3 size: 13 residues. The CDR3 is CASSPQDNTEAFF. The CDR3 coding sequence is TGTGCCAGCAGCCCACAGGATAACACTGAAGCTTTCTTT.

This chain links TRBV9 with TRBJ2-5; TRBD2 agrees at 11 bases. This CDR3 comprises 15 residues. Germline V gene data show CDR1 as SGDLS and CDR2 as YYNGEE. The trim removed 0 bases at V and 5 bases at J, leaving 3 bases unmatched. In DNA form, the CDR3 reads TGTGCCAGCAGCGTAGGTTCTAGCGGGGGGGAGACCCAGTACTTC. This codes for CASSVGSSGGETQYF.

The chain has TRBV6-1 and TRBJ2-5; 13 bases are a match to TRBD2. There are 17 residues in the CDR3. V shed 4 bases, J shed 2 bases, and the junction held 7 bases outside the gene matches. CDR1 is MNHNS, CDR2 SASEGT, per germline. CDR3 DNA sequence: TGTGCCAGCAGTGGTCGGACTAGCGGGGGCAGTCAAGAGACCCAGTACTTC. Protein sequence: CASSGRTSGGSQETQYF.

This chain joins TRBV4-2 and TRBJ1-1; 9 bases are shared with TRBD1. Trimming removed 3 bases from V and 2 bases from J; junction bases left unmatched: 7. Germline-derived CDR1 and CDR2 are LGHNA and YNFKEQ. The CDR3 loop spans 16 amino acids. CDR3 sequence reads: CASSHDRGKENTEAFF. CDR3 nucleotides: TGTGCCAGCAGCCACGACAGGGGGAAGGAAAACACTGAAGCTTTCTTT.

This chain joins TRBV5-1 and TRBJ1-1; D is possibly TRBD1 (5 bases). V was clipped by 8 bases and J by 3 bases, with 14 bases between them. CDR3 length equals 13 residues. Germline CDR1 and CDR2: SGHRS and YFSETQ. CDR3 region: CASGRDADTEAFF. The CDR3 region has the DNA TGCGCCAGTGGCAGGGATGCCGACACTGAAGCTTTCTTT.